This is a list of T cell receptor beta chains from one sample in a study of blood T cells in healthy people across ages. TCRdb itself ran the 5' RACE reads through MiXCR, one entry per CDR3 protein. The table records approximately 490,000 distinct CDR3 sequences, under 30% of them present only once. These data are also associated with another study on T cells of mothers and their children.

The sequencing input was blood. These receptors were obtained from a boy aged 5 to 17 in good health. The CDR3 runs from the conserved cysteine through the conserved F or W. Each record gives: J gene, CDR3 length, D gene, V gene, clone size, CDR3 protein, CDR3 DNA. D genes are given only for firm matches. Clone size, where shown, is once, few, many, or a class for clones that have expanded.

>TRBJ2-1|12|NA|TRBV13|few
CACSLGGSEQFF
TGTGCCTGCAGCTTAGGAGGGTCTGAGCAGTTCTTC
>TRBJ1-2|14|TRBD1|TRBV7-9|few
CASSVGQGANGYTF
TGTGCCAGCAGCGTGGGACAGGGGGCGAATGGCTACACCTTC
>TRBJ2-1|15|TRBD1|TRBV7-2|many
CASSTDRGTYNEQFF
TGTGCCAGCAGCACCGACAGGGGGACCTACAATGAGCAGTTCTTC
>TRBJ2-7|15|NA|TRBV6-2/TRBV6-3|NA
CASSYVASDNYEQYF
TGTGCCAGCAGTTACGTGGCTAGCGATAACTACGAGCAGTACTTC
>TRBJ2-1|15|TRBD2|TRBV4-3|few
CASSQVYAGDGEQFF
TGCGCCAGCAGCCAGGTCTACGCGGGAGATGGCGAGCAGTTCTTC
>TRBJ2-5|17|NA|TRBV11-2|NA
CASSLVPTGDLKETQYF
TGTGCCAGCAGCTTAGTTCCAACGGGGGACCTCAAAGAGACCCAGTACTTC
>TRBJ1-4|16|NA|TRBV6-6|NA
CASSLDPWSGDEKLFF
TGTGCCAGCAGCCTCGACCCTTGGAGCGGTGATGAAAAACTGTTTTTT
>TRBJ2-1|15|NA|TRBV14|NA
CASSQVSGPGYEQFF
TGTGCCAGCAGCCAAGTCTCAGGGCCTGGGTATGAGCAGTTCTTC
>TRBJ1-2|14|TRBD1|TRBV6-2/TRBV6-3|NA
CASSSGQASYGYTF
TGTGCCAGCAGCTCTGGACAGGCTTCCTATGGCTACACCTTC
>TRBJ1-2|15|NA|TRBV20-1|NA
CSARDNPTGLDGYTF
TGCAGTGCTAGAGATAACCCCACAGGGTTGGATGGCTACACCTTC
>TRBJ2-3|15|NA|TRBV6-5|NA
CASSYITGTPDTQYF
TGTGCCAGCAGTTATATTACCGGGACACCAGATACGCAGTATTTT
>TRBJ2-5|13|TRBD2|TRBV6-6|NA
CAGRAGTSENLFF
TGTGCGGGAAGGGCGGGGACTAGCGAAAATCTGTTCTTC
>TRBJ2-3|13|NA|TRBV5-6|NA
CASSLAGRSTQYF
TGTGCCAGCAGCTTGGCCGGTAGGAGTACGCAGTATTTT
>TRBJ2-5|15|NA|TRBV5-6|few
CASTIRLGGGETQYF
TGTGCCAGCACCATACGACTAGGAGGAGGAGAGACCCAGTACTTC
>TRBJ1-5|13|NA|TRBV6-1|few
CASSARGNQPQHF
TGTGCCAGCAGCGCCCGCGGGAATCAGCCCCAGCATTTT
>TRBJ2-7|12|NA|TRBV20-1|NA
CSARVDSYEQYF
TGCAGTGCTAGGGTGGACTCCTACGAGCAGTACTTC
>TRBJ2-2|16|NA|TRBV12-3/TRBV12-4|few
CASSPAGATNTGELFF
TGTGCCAGCAGTCCAGCGGGCGCAACGAACACCGGGGAGCTGTTTTTT
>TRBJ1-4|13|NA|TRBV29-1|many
CSVAEGTNEKLFF
TGCAGCGTTGCGGAGGGGACTAATGAAAAACTGTTTTTT
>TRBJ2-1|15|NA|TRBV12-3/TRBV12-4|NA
CASSLWWGGDNEQFF
TGTGCCAGCAGTTTATGGTGGGGTGGGGACAATGAGCAGTTCTTC
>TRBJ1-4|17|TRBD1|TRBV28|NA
CASRSSLSRDRREKLFF
TGTGCCAGCAGAAGTTCATTAAGCCGGGACAGGAGGGAAAAACTGTTTTTT
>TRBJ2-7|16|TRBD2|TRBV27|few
CASSLLSGRALGEQYF
TGTGCCAGCAGTTTACTTAGCGGGAGGGCCCTTGGTGAGCAGTACTTC
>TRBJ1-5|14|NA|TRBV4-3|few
CASSQEYSNQPQHF
TGCGCCAGCAGCCAGGAGTATAGCAATCAGCCCCAGCATTTT
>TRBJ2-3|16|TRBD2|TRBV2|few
CASSEDLRGGTDTQYF
TGTGCCAGCAGTGAAGACTTGCGGGGGGGCACAGATACGCAGTATTTT
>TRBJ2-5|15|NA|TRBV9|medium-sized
CASSEPPSGAETQYF
TGTGCCAGCAGCGAACCCCCATCCGGCGCTGAGACCCAGTACTTC
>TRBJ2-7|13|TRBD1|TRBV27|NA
CASSFWTGDEQYF
TGTGCCAGCAGTTTTTGGACAGGGGACGAGCAGTACTTC
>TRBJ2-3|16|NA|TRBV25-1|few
CASSVPRGLGTDTQYF
TGTGCCAGCAGCGTCCCGAGGGGGTTGGGGACAGATACGCAGTATTTT
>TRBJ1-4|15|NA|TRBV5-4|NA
CASSLQGSPNEKLFF
TGTGCCAGCAGCCTACAGGGATCCCCTAATGAAAAACTGTTTTTT
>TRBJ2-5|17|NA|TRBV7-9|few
CASSLARQGVFQETQYF
TGTGCCAGCAGCTTAGCTCGGCAGGGAGTTTTCCAAGAGACCCAGTACTTC
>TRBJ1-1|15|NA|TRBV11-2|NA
CASSYLPGLNTEAFF
TGTGCCAGCAGCTATCTGCCGGGACTGAACACTGAAGCTTTCTTT
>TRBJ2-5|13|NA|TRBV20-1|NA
CSARGGPQETQYF
TGCAGTGCTAGAGGCGGGCCCCAAGAGACCCAGTACTTC
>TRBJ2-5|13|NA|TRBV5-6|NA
CASRKGSLETQYF
TGTGCAAGCAGGAAGGGTAGCTTGGAGACCCAGTACTTC
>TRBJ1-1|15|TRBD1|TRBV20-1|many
CSARYTGTGDTEAFF
TGCAGTGCTAGATATACCGGGACAGGGGACACTGAAGCTTTCTTT
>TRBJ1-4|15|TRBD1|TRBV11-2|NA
CASSRDRGQNEKLFF
TGTGCCAGCAGCCGGGACAGGGGGCAAAATGAAAAACTGTTTTTT
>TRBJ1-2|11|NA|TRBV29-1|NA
CSLGVSYGYTF
TGCAGCTTAGGGGTGAGCTATGGCTACACCTTC
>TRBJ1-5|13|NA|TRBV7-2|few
CASSAGGKQPQHF
TGTGCCAGCAGCGCCGGGGGGAAACAGCCCCAGCATTTT
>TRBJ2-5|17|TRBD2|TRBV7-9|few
CASSSRVRGGREETQYF
TGTGCCAGCAGCTCAAGGGTTCGGGGGGGAAGGGAAGAGACCCAGTACTTC
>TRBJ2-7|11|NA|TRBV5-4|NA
CACSLGGQQYF
TGTGCCTGCAGCTTGGGGGGACAGCAGTACTTC
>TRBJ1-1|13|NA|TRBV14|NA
CASSQVRGQGAFF
TGTGCCAGCAGCCAAGTACGGGGTCAGGGAGCTTTCTTT
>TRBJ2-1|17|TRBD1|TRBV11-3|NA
CASSSRTGPYSYNEQFF
TGTGCCAGCAGCTCGAGGACAGGCCCCTACTCTTACAATGAGCAGTTCTTC
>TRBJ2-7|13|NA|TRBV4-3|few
CASSQFTGYEQYF
TGCGCCAGCAGCCAATTTACAGGCTACGAGCAGTACTTC
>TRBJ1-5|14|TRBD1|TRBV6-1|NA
CASSGDRGYQPQHF
TGTGCCAGCAGCGGGGACAGGGGTTATCAGCCCCAGCATTTT
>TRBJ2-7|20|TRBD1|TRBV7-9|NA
CASSFLRTEEGQEPFYEQYF
TGTGCCAGCAGCTTTTTGCGAACGGAGGAGGGACAGGAACCTTTCTACGAGCAGTACTTC
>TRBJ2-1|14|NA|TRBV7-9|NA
CASSLAASFAEQFF
TGTGCCAGCAGCTTAGCCGCTAGCTTCGCTGAGCAGTTCTTC
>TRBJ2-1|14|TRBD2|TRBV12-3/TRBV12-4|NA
CASSLREEHNEQFF
TGTGCCAGCAGTTTGCGGGAGGAGCACAATGAGCAGTTCTTC
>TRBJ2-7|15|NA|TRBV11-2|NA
CASSLYLGASNEQYF
TGTGCCAGCAGCTTATACCTGGGGGCGTCAAACGAGCAGTACTTC
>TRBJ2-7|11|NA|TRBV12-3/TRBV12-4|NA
CASKGGPEQYF
TGTGCCAGCAAGGGGGGTCCCGAGCAGTACTTC
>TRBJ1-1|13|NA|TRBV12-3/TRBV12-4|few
CASSSGEKTEAFF
TGTGCCAGCAGCTCAGGAGAAAAGACTGAAGCTTTCTTT
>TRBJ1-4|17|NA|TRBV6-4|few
CASSDSENKGHNEKLFF
TGTGCCAGCAGTGACAGCGAAAATAAGGGGCATAATGAAAAACTGTTTTTT
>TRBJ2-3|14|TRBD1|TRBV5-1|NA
CASSPGTGEDTQYF
TGCGCCAGCAGCCCCGGGACAGGGGAGGATACGCAGTATTTT
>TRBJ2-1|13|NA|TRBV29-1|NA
CSVDRFANNEQFF
TGCAGCGTTGACAGGTTCGCCAACAATGAGCAGTTCTTC
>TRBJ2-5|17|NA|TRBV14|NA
CASSQDVLVTVQETQYF
TGTGCCAGCAGCCAAGATGTTCTGGTCACAGTTCAAGAGACCCAGTACTTC
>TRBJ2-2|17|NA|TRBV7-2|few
CASSLAGSGGFTGELFF
TGTGCCAGCAGCTTAGCTGGGTCCGGGGGCTTTACCGGGGAGCTGTTTTTT
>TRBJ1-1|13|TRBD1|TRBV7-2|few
CASSRDRATEAFF
TGTGCCAGCAGTCGAGACAGGGCCACTGAAGCTTTCTTT
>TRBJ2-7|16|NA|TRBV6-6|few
CASTPGWGPSSYEQYF
TGTGCCAGCACCCCGGGGTGGGGCCCAAGCTCCTACGAGCAGTACTTC
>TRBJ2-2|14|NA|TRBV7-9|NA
CANLAQDVTGELFF
TGTGCAAACTTGGCCCAGGACGTGACCGGGGAGCTGTTTTTT
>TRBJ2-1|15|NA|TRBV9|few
CASSPPSSRYNEQFF
TGTGCCAGCAGCCCCCCCAGTTCCAGGTACAATGAGCAGTTCTTC
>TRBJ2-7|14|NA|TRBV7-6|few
CASSPWALSYEQYF
TGTGCCAGCAGCCCCTGGGCGCTTTCTTACGAGCAGTACTTC